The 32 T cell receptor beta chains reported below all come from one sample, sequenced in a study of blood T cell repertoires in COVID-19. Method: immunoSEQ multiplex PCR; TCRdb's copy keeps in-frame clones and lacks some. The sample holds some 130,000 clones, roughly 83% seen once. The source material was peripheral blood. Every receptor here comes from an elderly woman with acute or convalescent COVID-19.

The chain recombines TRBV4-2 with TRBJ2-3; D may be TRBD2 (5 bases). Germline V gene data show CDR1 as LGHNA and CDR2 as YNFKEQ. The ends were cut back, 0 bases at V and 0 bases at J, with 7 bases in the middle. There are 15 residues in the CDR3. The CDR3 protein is CASSQERASTDTQYF. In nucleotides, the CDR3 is TGTGCCAGCAGCCAAGAGAGGGCCAGCACAGATACGCAGTATTTT.

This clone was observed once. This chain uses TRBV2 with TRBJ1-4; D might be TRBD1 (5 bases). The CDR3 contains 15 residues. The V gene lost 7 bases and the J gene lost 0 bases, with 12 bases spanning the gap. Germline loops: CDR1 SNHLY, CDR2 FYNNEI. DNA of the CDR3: TGTGCCAGCAATCGACAGCTTGCAACTAATGAAAAACTGTTTTTT. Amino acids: CASNRQLATNEKLFF.

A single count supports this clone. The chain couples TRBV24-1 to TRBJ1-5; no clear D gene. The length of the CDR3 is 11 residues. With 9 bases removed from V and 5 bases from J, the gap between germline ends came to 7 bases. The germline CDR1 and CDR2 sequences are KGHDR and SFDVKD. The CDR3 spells CATPVYQPQHF. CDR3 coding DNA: TGTGCCACCCCCGTATATCAGCCCCAGCATTTT.

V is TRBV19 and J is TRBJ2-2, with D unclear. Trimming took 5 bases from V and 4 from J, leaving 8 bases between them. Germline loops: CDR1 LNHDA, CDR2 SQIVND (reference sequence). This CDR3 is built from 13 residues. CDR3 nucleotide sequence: TGTGCCAGTAGTGTTCAGTCCACCGGGGAGCTGTTTTTT. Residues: CASSVQSTGELFF.

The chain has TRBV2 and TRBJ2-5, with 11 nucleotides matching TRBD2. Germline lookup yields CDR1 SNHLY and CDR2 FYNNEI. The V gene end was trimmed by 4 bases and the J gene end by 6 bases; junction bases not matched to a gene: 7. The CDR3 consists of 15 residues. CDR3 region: CASSALAGGRQTQYF. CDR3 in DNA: TGTGCCAGCAGTGCTCTAGCGGGGGGCAGGCAGACCCAGTACTTC.

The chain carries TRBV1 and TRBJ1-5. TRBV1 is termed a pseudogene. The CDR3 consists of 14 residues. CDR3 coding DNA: TGCACCAGGGGTGCGGAGGAGAAGGGACAGCCCCAGCATTTT. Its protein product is CTRGAEEKGQPQHF.

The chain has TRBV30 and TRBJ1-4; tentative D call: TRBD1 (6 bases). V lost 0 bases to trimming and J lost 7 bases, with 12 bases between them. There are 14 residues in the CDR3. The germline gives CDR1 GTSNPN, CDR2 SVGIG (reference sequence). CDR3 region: CAWSVPGGGEKLFF. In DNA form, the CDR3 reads TGTGCCTGGAGTGTACCTGGGGGCGGTGAAAAACTGTTTTTT.

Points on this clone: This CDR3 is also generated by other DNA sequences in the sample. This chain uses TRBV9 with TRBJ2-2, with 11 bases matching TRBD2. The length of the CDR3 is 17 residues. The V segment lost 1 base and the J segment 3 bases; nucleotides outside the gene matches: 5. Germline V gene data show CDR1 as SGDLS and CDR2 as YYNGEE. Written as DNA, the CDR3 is TGTGCCAGCAGCGTAATAGCGGGAGGGCCGGACACCGGGGAGCTGTTTTTT. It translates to CASSVIAGGPDTGELFF. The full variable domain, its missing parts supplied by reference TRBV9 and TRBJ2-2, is DSGVTQTPKHLITATGQRVTLRCSPRSGDLSVYWYQQSLDQGLQFLIQYYNGEERAKGNILERFSAQQFPDLHSELNLSSLELGDSALYFCASSVIAGGPDTGELFFGEGSRLTVL.

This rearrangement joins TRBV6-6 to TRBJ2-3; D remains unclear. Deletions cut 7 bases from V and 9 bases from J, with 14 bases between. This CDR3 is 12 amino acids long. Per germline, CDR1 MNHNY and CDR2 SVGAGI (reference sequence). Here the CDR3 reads CASKFRRETQYF. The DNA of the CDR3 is TGTGCCAGCAAATTCCGTCGTGAGACGCAGTATTTT.

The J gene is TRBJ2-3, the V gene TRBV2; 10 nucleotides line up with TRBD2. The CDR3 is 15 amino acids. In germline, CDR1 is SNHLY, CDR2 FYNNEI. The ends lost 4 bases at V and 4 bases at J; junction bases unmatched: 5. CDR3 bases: TGTGCCAGCAGTGCCCTAGCGGGAGTCCCAGATACGCAGTATTTT. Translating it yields CASSALAGVPDTQYF.

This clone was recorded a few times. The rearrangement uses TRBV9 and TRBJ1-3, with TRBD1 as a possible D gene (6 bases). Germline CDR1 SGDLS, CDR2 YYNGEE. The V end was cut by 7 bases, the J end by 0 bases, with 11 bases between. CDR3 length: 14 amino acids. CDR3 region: CASGQTNSGNTIYF. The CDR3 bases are TGTGCCAGCGGACAGACCAACTCTGGAAACACCATATATTTT.

CDR3 residues: CASSLVASGILGTQYF. In nucleotides, the CDR3 is TGCGCCAGCAGCTTGGTAGCTAGCGGGATTCTAGGGACCCAGTACTTC. This rearrangement joins TRBV5-1 to TRBJ2-5; 9 bases agree with TRBD2. Germline assignment: CDR1 SGHRS and CDR2 YFSETQ. V lost 0 bases to trimming and J lost 7 bases; unmatched junction nucleotides: 10. This CDR3 is built from 16 residues.

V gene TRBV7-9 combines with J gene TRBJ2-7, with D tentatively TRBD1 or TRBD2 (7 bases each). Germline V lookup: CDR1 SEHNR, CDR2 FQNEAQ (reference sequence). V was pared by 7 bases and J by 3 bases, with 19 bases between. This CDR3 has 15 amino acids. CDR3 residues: CASTLGGDSFYEQYF. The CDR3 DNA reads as TGTGCCAGCACCTTGGGGGGGGACAGTTTCTACGAGCAGTACTTC. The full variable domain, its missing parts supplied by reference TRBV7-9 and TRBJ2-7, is DTGVSQNPRHKITKRGQNVTFRCDPISEHNRLYWYRQTLGQGPEFLTYFQNEAQLEKSRLLSDRFSAERPKGSFSTLEIQRTEQGDSAMYLCASTLGGDSFYEQYFGPGTRLTVT.

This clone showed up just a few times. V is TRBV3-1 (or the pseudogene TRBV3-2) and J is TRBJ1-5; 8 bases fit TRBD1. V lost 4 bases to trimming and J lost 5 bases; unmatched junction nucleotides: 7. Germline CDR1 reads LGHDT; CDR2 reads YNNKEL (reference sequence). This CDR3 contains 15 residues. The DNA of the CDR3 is TGTGCCAGCAGCCTCCCCGGGACAGGCGATCAGCCCCAGCATTTT. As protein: CASSLPGTGDQPQHF.

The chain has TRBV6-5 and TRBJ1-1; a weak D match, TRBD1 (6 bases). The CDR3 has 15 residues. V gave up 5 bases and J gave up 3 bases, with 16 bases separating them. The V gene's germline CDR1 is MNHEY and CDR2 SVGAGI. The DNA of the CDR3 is TGTGCCAGCAGTCCAATCACGGGGGGCGACACTGAAGCTTTCTTT. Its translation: CASSPITGGDTEAFF.

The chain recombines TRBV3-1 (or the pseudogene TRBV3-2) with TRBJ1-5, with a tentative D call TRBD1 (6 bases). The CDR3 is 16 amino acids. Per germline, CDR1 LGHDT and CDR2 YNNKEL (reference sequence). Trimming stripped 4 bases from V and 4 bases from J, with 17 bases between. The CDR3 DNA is TGTGCCAGCAGCCCTGGCCCGACAGGATTTAATCAGCCCCAGCATTTT. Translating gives CASSPGPTGFNQPQHF.

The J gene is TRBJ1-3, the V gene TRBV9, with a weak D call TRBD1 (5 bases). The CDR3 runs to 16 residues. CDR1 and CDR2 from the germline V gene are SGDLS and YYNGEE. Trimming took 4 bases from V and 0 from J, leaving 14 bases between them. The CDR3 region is CASSPRQIPSGNTIYF. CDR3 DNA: TGTGCCAGCAGCCCCCGACAGATCCCCTCTGGAAACACCATATATTTT.

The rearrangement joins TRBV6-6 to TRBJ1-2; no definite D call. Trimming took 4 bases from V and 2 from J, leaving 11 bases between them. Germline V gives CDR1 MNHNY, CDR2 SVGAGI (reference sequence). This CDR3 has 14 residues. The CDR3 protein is CASSSRERNYGYTF. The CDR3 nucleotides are TGTGCCAGCAGTTCACGGGAACGGAACTATGGCTACACCTTC.

The CDR3 is CASSLPRAGGNGELFF. The CDR3 DNA is TGTGCCAGCAGCTTGCCCAGGGCAGGGGGTAACGGGGAGCTGTTTTTT. The genes are TRBV5-4 and TRBJ2-2, with 7 bases that match TRBD1. Germline V gene sequence: CDR1 SGHNT, CDR2 YYREEE (reference sequence). V lost 1 base and J lost 7; bases outside the gene matches: 10. CDR3 length: 16 residues.

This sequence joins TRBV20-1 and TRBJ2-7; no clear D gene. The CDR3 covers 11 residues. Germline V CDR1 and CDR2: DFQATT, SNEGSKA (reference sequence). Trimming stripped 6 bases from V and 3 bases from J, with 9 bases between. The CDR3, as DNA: TGCAGTGCCTCCCAGGACTACGAGCAGTACTTC. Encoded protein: CSASQDYEQYF.

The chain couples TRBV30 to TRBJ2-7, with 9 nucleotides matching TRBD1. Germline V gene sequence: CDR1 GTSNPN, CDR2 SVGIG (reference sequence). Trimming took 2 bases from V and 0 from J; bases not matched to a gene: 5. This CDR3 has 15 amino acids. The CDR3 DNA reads TGTGCCTGGAGTCCTCGGACAGGGGCCTCCTACGAGCAGTACTTC. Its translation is CAWSPRTGASYEQYF. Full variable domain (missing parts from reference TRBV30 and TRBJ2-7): SQTIHQWPATLVQPVGSPLSLECTVEGTSNPNLYWYRQAAGRGLQLLFYSVGIGQISSEVPQNLSASRPQDRQFILSSKKLLLSDSGFYLCAWSPRTGASYEQYFGPGTRLTVT.

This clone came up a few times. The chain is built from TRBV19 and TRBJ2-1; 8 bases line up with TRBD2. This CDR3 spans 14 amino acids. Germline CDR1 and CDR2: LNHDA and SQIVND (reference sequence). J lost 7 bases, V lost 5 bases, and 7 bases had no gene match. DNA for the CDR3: TGTGCCAGTAGTCTGGGACTAGAGGGGAATGAGCAGTTCTTC. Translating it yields CASSLGLEGNEQFF.

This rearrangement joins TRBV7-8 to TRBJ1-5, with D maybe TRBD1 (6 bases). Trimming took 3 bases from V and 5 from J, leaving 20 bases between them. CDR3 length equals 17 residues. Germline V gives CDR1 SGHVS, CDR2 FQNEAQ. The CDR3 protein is CASSFSPGTRSYQPQHF. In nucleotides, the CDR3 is TGTGCCAGCAGCTTTAGTCCCGGGACAAGGAGTTATCAGCCCCAGCATTTT.

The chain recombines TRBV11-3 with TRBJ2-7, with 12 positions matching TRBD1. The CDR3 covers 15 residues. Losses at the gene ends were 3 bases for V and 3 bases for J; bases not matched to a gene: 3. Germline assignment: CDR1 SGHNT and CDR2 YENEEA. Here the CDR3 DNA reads TGTGCCAGCAGCTTGGGGACAGGGGGCTACTACGAGCAGTACTTC. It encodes CASSLGTGGYYEQYF.

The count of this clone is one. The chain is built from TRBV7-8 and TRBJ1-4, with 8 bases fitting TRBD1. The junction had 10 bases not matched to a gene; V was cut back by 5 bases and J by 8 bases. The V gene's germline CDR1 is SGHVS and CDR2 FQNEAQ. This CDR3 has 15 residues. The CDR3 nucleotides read TGTGCCAGCAGCCCGCGGACAGGGAGGGGGGAAAAACTGTTTTTT. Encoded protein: CASSPRTGRGEKLFF.

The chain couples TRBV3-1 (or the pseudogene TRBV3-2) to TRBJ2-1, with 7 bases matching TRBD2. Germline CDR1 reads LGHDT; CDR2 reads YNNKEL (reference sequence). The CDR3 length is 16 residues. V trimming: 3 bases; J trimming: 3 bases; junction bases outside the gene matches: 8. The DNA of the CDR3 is TGTGCCAGCAGCCACCGATGGGGAGGGTTCTACAATGAGCAGTTCTTC. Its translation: CASSHRWGGFYNEQFF.

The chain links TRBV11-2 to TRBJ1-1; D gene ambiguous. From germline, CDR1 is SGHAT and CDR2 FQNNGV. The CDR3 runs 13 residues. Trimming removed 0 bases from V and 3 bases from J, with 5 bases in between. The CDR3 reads CASSLDGYTEAFF. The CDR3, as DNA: TGTGCCAGCAGCTTAGACGGTTACACTGAAGCTTTCTTT.

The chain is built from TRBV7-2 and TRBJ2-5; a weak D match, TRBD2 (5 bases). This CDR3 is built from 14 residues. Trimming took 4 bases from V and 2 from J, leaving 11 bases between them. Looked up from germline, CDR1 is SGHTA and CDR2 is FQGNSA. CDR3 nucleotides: TGTGCCAGCAGCTCCGGACTGGCACAAGAGACCCAGTACTTC. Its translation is CASSSGLAQETQYF.

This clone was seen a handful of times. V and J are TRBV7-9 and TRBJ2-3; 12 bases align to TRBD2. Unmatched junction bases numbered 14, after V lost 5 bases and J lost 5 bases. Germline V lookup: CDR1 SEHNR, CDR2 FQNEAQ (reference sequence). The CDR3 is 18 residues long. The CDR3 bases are TGTGCCAGCAGCACAGAGCCCCGACTAGCGGGAGCTGTAGATACGCAGTATTTT. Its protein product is CASSTEPRLAGAVDTQYF. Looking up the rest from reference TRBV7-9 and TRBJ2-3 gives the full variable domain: DTGVSQNPRHKITKRGQNVTFRCDPISEHNRLYWYRQTLGQGPEFLTYFQNEAQLEKSRLLSDRFSAERPKGSFSTLEIQRTEQGDSAMYLCASSTEPRLAGAVDTQYFGPGTRLTVL.

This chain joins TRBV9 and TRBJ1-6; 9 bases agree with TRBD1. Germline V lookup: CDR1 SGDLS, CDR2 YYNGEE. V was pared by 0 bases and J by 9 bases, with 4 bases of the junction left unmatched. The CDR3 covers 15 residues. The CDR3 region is CASSVGGQGGSPLHF. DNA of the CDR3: TGTGCCAGCAGCGTAGGGGGACAGGGTGGTTCACCCCTCCACTTT.

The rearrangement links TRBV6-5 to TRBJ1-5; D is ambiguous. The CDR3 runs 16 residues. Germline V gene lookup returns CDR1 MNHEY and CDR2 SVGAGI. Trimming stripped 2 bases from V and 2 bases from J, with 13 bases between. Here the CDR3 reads CASSYDVSVGNQPQHF. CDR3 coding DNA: TGTGCCAGCAGTTACGATGTAAGCGTTGGCAATCAGCCCCAGCATTTT.

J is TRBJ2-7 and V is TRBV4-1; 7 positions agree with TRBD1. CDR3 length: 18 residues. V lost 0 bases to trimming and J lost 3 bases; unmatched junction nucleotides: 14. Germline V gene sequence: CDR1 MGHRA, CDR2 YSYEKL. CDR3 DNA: TGCGCCAGCAGCCAAGATTGGTCCCCCGGGACAGTGTACTACGAGCAGTACTTC. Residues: CASSQDWSPGTVYYEQYF.